Given below is one TCR beta chain in context. Germline lookup yields CDR1 MNHNS and CDR2 SASEGT. Trimming removed 3 bases from V and 0 bases from J; junction bases left unmatched: 4. The CDR3 has 16 amino acids. This sample is part of a study of blood T cell repertoires in COVID-19. Libraries were prepared by immunoSEQ multiplex PCR; TCRdb keeps only in-frame clonotypes and omits some of them. The sample shows roughly 76,000 clones, more than 85% of them seen only once. The sequenced sample consisted of PBMCs or T cells enriched from blood (not recorded which). This chain connects TRBV6-1 to TRBJ1-3; 8 bases match TRBD1. This TCR was sampled from a woman between 50 and 59 years old with acute COVID-19. The CDR3 region is CASSEWDRNSGNTIYF. The DNA of the CDR3 is TGTGCCAGCAGTGAGTGGGACAGGAACTCTGGAAACACCATATATTTT.